This TCR beta chain was retrieved from a study of regulatory T cells in long-lasting Graves disease. Time point indicated: newly diagnosed GD, antithyroid drugs for less than 3 months. There was RNA extracted from PBMCs, and the TCR library was made from it. Libraries of TCR beta came from iRepertoire HTBI primers plus Arm-PCR of CDR3 regions. TCRdb itself ran the multiplex PCR reads through MiXCR, one entry per CDR3 protein. The sample records about 620,000 distinct CDR3 sequences, under 20% being singletons. The CDR3 loop spans 13 amino acids. Trimming shortened V by 3 bases and J by 8 bases, and 16 bases separated the two germline ends. Germline loops: CDR1 GTSNPN, CDR2 SVGIG (reference sequence). These data were also reused for a study on T cells in Graves' hyperthyroidism and ophthalmopathy.

This material consisted of peripheral blood mononuclear cells (PBMCs), taken at new diagnosis, from a patient treated with antithyroid drugs. J is TRBJ1-2 and V is TRBV30; D uncertain. The TCR sequence derives from a woman aged 30 to 39 with Graves disease. The DNA for the CDR3 is TGTGCCTGGAGGTCAATGGATGCAGGAGGCTACACCTTC. It encodes CAWRSMDAGGYTF.